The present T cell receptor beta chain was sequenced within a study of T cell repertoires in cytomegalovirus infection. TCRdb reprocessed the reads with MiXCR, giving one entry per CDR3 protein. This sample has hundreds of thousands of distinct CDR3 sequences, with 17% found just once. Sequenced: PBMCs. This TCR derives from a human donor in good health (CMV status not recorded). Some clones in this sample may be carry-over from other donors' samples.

The CDR3 sequence: CASSLLGGLAGSNSYNEQFF. The DNA for the CDR3 is TGTGCCAGCAGCCTCCTAGGGGGACTAGCGGGGAGTAACTCCTACAATGAGCAGTTCTTC. This sequence joins TRBV4-2 and TRBJ2-1; 13 bases agree with TRBD2. This CDR3 is 20 amino acids long. Germline V gene lookup returns CDR1 LGHNA and CDR2 YNFKEQ. V lost 4 bases to trimming and J lost 0 bases; unmatched junction nucleotides: 12.